A single sample is the source of the 16 T cell receptor beta chains below, sequenced in a study of cytomegalovirus exposure and HLA in healthy donors. Method: immunoSEQ multiplex PCR; TCRdb's copy keeps in-frame clones and lacks some. The table has under 300,000 clones, 65% to 90% seen once. The specimen was PBMCs. These receptors all come from a woman younger than 30 in good health and CMV-seronegative.

The chain links TRBV7-9 to TRBJ2-5, with unresolved D. The CDR3 is made up of 13 amino acids. Germline V lookup: CDR1 SEHNR, CDR2 FQNEAQ (reference sequence). Trimming stripped 1 base from V and 1 base from J, with 4 bases between. The CDR3 DNA reads as TGTGCCAGCAGCTTAGGCGGCCAAGAGACCCAGTACTTC. As protein: CASSLGGQETQYF.

The J gene is TRBJ1-4, the V gene TRBV19, with 8 bases lining up with TRBD1. Per germline, CDR1 LNHDA and CDR2 SQIVND (reference sequence). V dropped 5 bases and J dropped 8; count of bases not matched to a gene: 13. CDR3 length: 16 amino acids. The CDR3 DNA sequence: TGTGCCAGTAGTTCGAGGGGCGGGACAGGATCGGAAAAACTGTTTTTT. Residues: CASSSRGGTGSEKLFF.

V gene TRBV5-3 combines with J gene TRBJ1-5; D possibly corresponds to TRBD1 (5 bases). TRBV5-3 belongs to the ORF category, with a function that is uncertain. The CDR3 length is 15 residues. Deletions cut 4 bases from V and 5 bases from J, with 16 bases between. The CDR3 loop reads CARSGGLKVDQPQHF. As DNA, the CDR3 is TGTGCCAGAAGCGGGGGACTTAAAGTCGATCAGCCCCAGCATTTT.

This sequence joins TRBV5-6 and TRBJ2-2; 7 nucleotides agree with TRBD2. V lost 5 bases and J lost 0; bases outside the gene matches: 7. CDR3 length: 16 residues. CDR1 is SGHDT and CDR2 is YYEEEE in the germline V gene. The CDR3 spells CASSRLAAANTGELFF. The CDR3 coding sequence is TGTGCCAGCAGTCGGCTAGCGGCCGCGAACACCGGGGAGCTGTTTTTT.

This clone was detected only a few times. This rearrangement joins TRBV19 to TRBJ2-5; TRBD1 matches 10 bases. This CDR3 is 14 amino acids long. Looked up from germline, CDR1 is LNHDA and CDR2 is SQIVND (reference sequence). V dropped 3 bases and J dropped 5; count of bases not matched to a gene: 3. This CDR3 is CASSMGQGRETQYF. The CDR3, as DNA: TGTGCCAGTAGTATGGGACAGGGGAGGGAGACCCAGTACTTC.

The chain carries TRBV6-5 and TRBJ1-2; perhaps TRBD1 as D (6 bases). V was cut by 2 bases and J by 1 base, with 11 bases left in between. The V gene's germline CDR1 is MNHEY and CDR2 SVGAGI. This CDR3 spans 15 amino acids. CDR3 sequence (DNA): TGTGCCAGCAGTTACGGGGGGGCGAGTAACTATGGCTACACCTTC. Translating gives CASSYGGASNYGYTF.

The chain couples TRBV6-5 to TRBJ1-1; TRBD1 is a possible D gene (6 bases). Germline lookup yields CDR1 MNHEY and CDR2 SVGAGI. The CDR3 has 15 residues. V was trimmed by 7 bases and J by 5 bases, leaving 20 bases between them. CDR3 residues: CASNRVSGGRTEAFF. CDR3 sequence (DNA): TGTGCCAGCAATAGAGTCTCCGGGGGGCGAACTGAAGCTTTCTTT.

This clone has more than one count but fewer than ten. This sequence joins TRBV7-2 and TRBJ1-2; no reliable D call. The CDR3 has 15 residues. The germline V gene has CDR1 SGHTA and CDR2 FQGNSA. V was pared by 5 bases and J by 5 bases, with 18 bases between. CDR3 sequence: CASSPPGRAGYGYTF. The CDR3 nucleotides are TGTGCCAGCAGCCCCCCGGGCCGCGCGGGATATGGCTACACCTTC.

The V gene is TRBV6-1, the J gene TRBJ2-5; D not resolved. Germline-derived CDR1 and CDR2 are MNHNS and SASEGT. The CDR3 extends over 13 amino acids. V was cut by 4 bases and J by 0 bases, with 6 bases left in between. The CDR3 DNA is TGTGCCAGCAGTGTTGGCTACCAAGAGACCCAGTACTTC. Protein sequence: CASSVGYQETQYF.

The sample holds one count of this clone. The chain employs TRBV13 and TRBJ2-3; D not certain. Trimming removed 2 bases at V and 0 bases at J, with 12 bases between. This CDR3 comprises 16 residues. The V gene's germline CDR1 is PRHDT and CDR2 FYEKMQ (reference sequence). CDR3 sequence (DNA): TGTGCCAGCAGCTTACGGGTCGGCTGGAGCACAGATACGCAGTATTTT. It is translated as CASSLRVGWSTDTQYF.

The V and J genes are TRBV7-8 and TRBJ2-3; 7 bases agree with TRBD2. CDR1 and CDR2 (germline): SGHVS, FQNEAQ. The CDR3 is made up of 15 amino acids. J was trimmed by 2 bases and V by 4 bases; bases with no gene match: 6. CDR3 coding DNA: TGTGCCAGCAGCTCGGGACTAACTAACACAGATACGCAGTATTTT. Translated: CASSSGLTNTDTQYF.

The V and J genes are TRBV5-1 and TRBJ2-3; 7 nucleotides match TRBD1. CDR1 is SGHRS and CDR2 is YFSETQ in the germline V gene. The CDR3 is 13 amino acids. J gave up 3 bases and V 6 bases, and 4 bases lay outside the gene matches. In DNA form, the CDR3 reads TGCGCCAGCATCCCGGACAGGACAGATACGCAGTATTTT. This codes for CASIPDRTDTQYF. Full variable domain (missing parts from reference TRBV5-1 and TRBJ2-3): KAGVTQTPRYLIKTRGQQVTLSCSPISGHRSVSWYQQTPGQGLQFLFEYFSETQRNKGNFPGRFSGRQFSNSRSEMNVSTLELGDSALYLCASIPDRTDTQYFGPGTRLTVL.

The chain couples TRBV19 to TRBJ2-7; TRBD1 agrees at 7 bases. This CDR3 has 15 residues. The germline V gene has CDR1 LNHDA and CDR2 SQIVND (reference sequence). Unmatched junction bases numbered 5, after V lost 1 base and J lost 2 bases. The CDR3 reads CASSIGRDSTYEQYF. CDR3 nucleotide sequence: TGTGCCAGTAGTATAGGCCGGGACAGTACCTACGAGCAGTACTTC. Filled out from reference TRBV19 and TRBJ2-7, the complete variable domain reads DGGITQSPKYLFRKEGQNVTLSCEQNLNHDAMYWYRQDPGQGLRLIYYSQIVNDFQKGDIAEGYSVSREKKESFPLTVTSAQKNPTAFYLCASSIGRDSTYEQYFGPGTRLTVT.

The rearrangement uses TRBV29-1 and TRBJ2-1; 8 nucleotides agree with TRBD2. V trimming: 6 bases; J trimming: 3 bases; junction bases outside the gene matches: 4. This CDR3 spans 13 amino acids. Germline-derived CDR1 and CDR2 are SQVTM and ANQGSEA. Here the CDR3 reads CSVGTRVYNEQFF. The CDR3 DNA sequence: TGCAGCGTGGGGACTAGGGTCTACAATGAGCAGTTCTTC.

Remarks on this clone: The identical CDR3 is also encoded by other nucleotide sequences in the sample. CDR3 region: CASSLAGYEQYF. The CDR3, as DNA: TGTGCCAGCAGCTTAGCGGGTTACGAGCAGTACTTC. This chain joins TRBV11-2 and TRBJ2-7, with D hard to call. Germline CDR1 SGHAT, CDR2 FQNNGV. The CDR3 is made up of 12 amino acids. Trimming cost V 1 base and J 4 bases, with 5 bases left between them.

This clone has more than one count but fewer than ten. This chain uses TRBV7-9 with TRBJ1-2; D might be TRBD1 (6 bases). Per the germline V gene, CDR1 is SEHNR and CDR2 is FQNEAQ (reference sequence). CDR3 length: 13 amino acids. The V and J ends lost 6 bases and 9 bases respectively, with 17 bases between them. The CDR3 DNA sequence: TGTGCCAGCAGGGAAGACAGGAGCTTGAGCTACACCTTC. Encoded protein: CASREDRSLSYTF.